This T cell receptor (beta chain) was sequenced for a study of healthy donors' naive CD4 and CD8 T cells. TCR libraries were built from 400 to 650 ng of total RNA by linear amplification. MiXCR, applied by TCRdb to the reads, yields one record per CDR3 protein. The sample has about 180,000 distinct CDR3 sequences, about 74% seen once. V lost 7 bases and J 5 bases, leaving 12 bases between the germline ends. Germline assignment: CDR1 LNHDA and CDR2 SQIVND (reference sequence). The CDR3 runs 13 residues. The TCR was taken from a pool of human donors in good health; the sample pools cells from several healthy donors. The chain has TRBV19 and TRBJ2-1; D not certain. The specimen was naive CD4+ and CD8+ T cells sorted from blood, pooled from several donors. CDR3: CASTPGGNNEQFF. CDR3 sequence (DNA): TGTGCCAGTACCCCCGGTGGTAACAATGAGCAGTTCTTC. The full variable domain, completed using reference TRBV19 and TRBJ2-1, is DGGITQSPKYLFRKEGQNVTLSCEQNLNHDAMYWYRQDPGQGLRLIYYSQIVNDFQKGDIAEGYSVSREKKESFPLTVTSAQKNPTAFYLCASTPGGNNEQFFGPGTRLTVL.